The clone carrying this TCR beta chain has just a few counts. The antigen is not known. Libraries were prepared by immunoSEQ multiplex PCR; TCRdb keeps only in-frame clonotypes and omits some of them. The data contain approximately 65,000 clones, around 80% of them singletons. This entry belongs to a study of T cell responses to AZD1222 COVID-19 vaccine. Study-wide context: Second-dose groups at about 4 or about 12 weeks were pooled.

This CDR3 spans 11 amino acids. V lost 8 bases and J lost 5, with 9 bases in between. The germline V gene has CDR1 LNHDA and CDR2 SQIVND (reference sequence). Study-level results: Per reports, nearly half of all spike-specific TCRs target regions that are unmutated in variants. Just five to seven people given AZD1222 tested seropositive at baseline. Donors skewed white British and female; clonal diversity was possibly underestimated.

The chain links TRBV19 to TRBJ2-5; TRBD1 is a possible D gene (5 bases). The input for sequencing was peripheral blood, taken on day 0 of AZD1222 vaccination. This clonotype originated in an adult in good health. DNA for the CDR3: TGTGCCAGTGCATCAGGGGAGACCCAGTACTTC. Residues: CASASGETQYF. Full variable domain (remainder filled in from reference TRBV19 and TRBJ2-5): DGGITQSPKYLFRKEGQNVTLSCEQNLNHDAMYWYRQDPGQGLRLIYYSQIVNDFQKGDIAEGYSVSREKKESFPLTVTSAQKNPTAFYLCASASGETQYFGPGTRLLVL.